The 22 T cell receptor beta chains below come from one sample, sequenced in a study of blood T cell repertoires in COVID-19. The method was immunoSEQ multiplex PCR; TCRdb's version includes in-frame clones alone and lacks a portion of them. The sample lists 150,000 or so clones; around 87% were seen once. The sample comprised peripheral blood. The origin of the receptors is a man of 80 years or more with acute or convalescent COVID-19.

The rearrangement uses TRBV28 and TRBJ2-6; D remains unclear. Trimming stripped 6 bases from V and 0 bases from J, with 9 bases between. CDR3 length: 15 residues. Germline lookup yields CDR1 MDHEN and CDR2 SYDVKM. The CDR3: CASSSRLSGANVLTF. The CDR3 nucleotides are TGTGCCAGCAGCAGCAGACTCTCTGGGGCCAACGTCCTGACTTTC.

The gene calls are TRBV5-1 and TRBJ1-2, with no clear D. The CDR3 consists of 15 residues. CDR1 is SGHRS, CDR2 YFSETQ, per germline. V lost 0 bases, J lost 5 bases, and 14 bases lay in between. CDR3 bases: TGCGCCAGCAGCTTGGGAGGTTCGGGAGCGTATGGCTACACCTTC. It yields the protein CASSLGGSGAYGYTF.

There are a few counts of this clone. This chain connects TRBV15 to TRBJ2-1; unclear D gene. V was clipped by 7 bases and J by 4 bases, with 17 bases between them. CDR3 length: 15 amino acids. Germline CDR1 reads LNHNV; CDR2 reads YYDKDF (reference sequence). DNA for the CDR3: TGTGCCACCAATCTCGGAACTCCGGGTTACAATGAGCAGTTCTTC. Encoded protein: CATNLGTPGYNEQFF. The full variable domain, with the rest looked up from reference TRBV15 and TRBJ2-1, is DAMVIQNPRYQVTQFGKPVTLSCSQTLNHNVMYWYQQKSSQAPKLLFHYYDKDFNNEADTPDNFQSRRPNTSFCFLDIRSPGLGDTAMYLCATNLGTPGYNEQFFGPGTRLTVL.

The chain combines TRBV3-1 (or the pseudogene TRBV3-2) with TRBJ2-7; possible D gene TRBD1, 5 bases. CDR3 length: 15 amino acids. The germline V gene has CDR1 LGHDT and CDR2 YNNKEL (reference sequence). V was trimmed by 6 bases and J by 2 bases, leaving 17 bases between them. CDR3 sequence reads: CASSEPGGAAYEQYF. CDR3 bases: TGTGCCAGCAGTGAGCCCGGTGGGGCGGCCTACGAGCAGTACTTC.

In this sample, this clone turned up a few times. The DNA of the CDR3 is TGCGCCAGCGGGACTGGGGAGGGTAAAATGAGCTCCGAGCAGTACTTC. Translating it yields CASGTGEGKMSSEQYF. The rearrangement links TRBV23-1 to TRBJ2-7; 7 nucleotides match TRBD2. TRBV23-1 is an ORF for which the function is uncertain. Unmatched junction bases numbered 19, after V lost 8 bases and J lost 6 bases. The CDR3 is 16 amino acids.

V usage is TRBV24-1 and J usage is TRBJ2-1; 7 bases match TRBD2. J was trimmed by 2 bases and V by 1 base; bases with no gene match: 10. The length of the CDR3 is 18 residues. Per the germline V gene, CDR1 is KGHDR and CDR2 is SFDVKD. The CDR3 coding sequence is TGTGCCACCAGTGATTTCGTCGGCGGGAGTGGTACCTACAATGAGCAGTTCTTC. It translates to CATSDFVGGSGTYNEQFF.

The rearrangement joins TRBV24-1 to TRBJ1-5; no clear D. Between the trimmed V and J ends, which lost 3 bases and 4 bases, there was a span of 9 bases. Germline CDR1 reads KGHDR; CDR2 reads SFDVKD. The CDR3 is made up of 14 amino acids. The CDR3 here is CATSDPSGNQPQHF. The DNA of the CDR3 is TGTGCCACCAGTGATCCATCAGGAAATCAGCCCCAGCATTTT.

The chain joins TRBV29-1 to TRBJ2-1, with D uncertain. CDR1 is SQVTM and CDR2 is ANQGSEA in the germline V gene. The CDR3 totals 13 residues. Trimming stripped 6 bases from V and 0 bases from J, with 9 bases between. In nucleotides, the CDR3 is TGCAGCGTGGGTCGGAGCTCCTACAATGAGCAGTTCTTC. Translation: CSVGRSSYNEQFF.

The CDR3 here is CASSLTGTSYNEQFF. CDR3 DNA: TGTGCCAGCAGCCTAACCGGGACTAGTTACAATGAGCAGTTCTTC. The rearrangement uses TRBV9 and TRBJ2-1, with 8 nucleotides matching TRBD2. Trimming cost V 4 bases and J 4 bases; bases outside gene matches: 7. This CDR3 contains 15 residues. CDR1 is SGDLS and CDR2 is YYNGEE in the germline V gene.

The J gene is TRBJ1-2, the V gene TRBV7-9; D is unresolved. Trimming stripped 5 bases from V and 8 bases from J, with 12 bases between. Germline loops: CDR1 SEHNR, CDR2 FQNEAQ (reference sequence). This CDR3 contains 12 residues. This chain's CDR3 is CASSPGAGGYTF. The CDR3 nucleotides are TGTGCCAGCAGCCCAGGAGCGGGGGGCTACACCTTC.

The CDR3 coding sequence is TGTGCCAGTAGTACCTTACAGGGCAGAGATGGCTACACCTTC. Residues: CASSTLQGRDGYTF. This sequence joins TRBV19 and TRBJ1-2; D might be TRBD1 (6 bases). There are 14 residues in the CDR3. Between the trimmed V and J ends, which lost 4 bases and 6 bases, there was a span of 15 bases. The germline V gene encodes CDR1 LNHDA and CDR2 SQIVND (reference sequence).

The genes are TRBV5-1 and TRBJ1-2; TRBD1 matches at 7 bases. CDR1 is SGHRS and CDR2 is YFSETQ in the germline V gene. V was clipped by 4 bases and J by 8 bases; unmatched bases: 8. This CDR3 comprises 13 residues. CDR3 sequence reads: CASSNDGQEGYTF. CDR3 sequence (DNA): TGCGCCAGCAGCAATGATGGACAGGAGGGCTACACCTTC.

This clone was found a few times. The chain has TRBV27 and TRBJ2-2, with TRBD2 matching 13 bases. CDR3 length: 18 amino acids. V lost 3 bases, J lost 4 bases, and 8 bases stayed unmatched. Looked up from germline, CDR1 is MNHEY and CDR2 is SMNVEV (reference sequence). DNA of the CDR3: TGTGCCAGCAGTTTCGGGACTAGCGGGACAAGGGCCACCGGGGAGCTGTTTTTT. It is translated as CASSFGTSGTRATGELFF.

This clone appeared a single time. The rearrangement links TRBV7-2 to TRBJ1-4, with unresolved D. The CDR3 has 14 amino acids. V was clipped by 5 bases and J by 3 bases, with 10 bases between them. Germline V gene lookup returns CDR1 SGHTA and CDR2 FQGNSA. CDR3 DNA: TGTGCCAGCAGCCCGGGGTGGTCTAATGAAAAACTGTTTTTT. It codes for CASSPGWSNEKLFF.

The chain recombines TRBV19 with TRBJ2-1, with 10 bases matching TRBD2. V shed 3 bases, J shed 2 bases, and the junction held 4 bases outside the gene matches. Looked up from germline, CDR1 is LNHDA and CDR2 is SQIVND (reference sequence). The CDR3 extends over 16 amino acids. CDR3 sequence: CASSISSGRPYNEQFF. The CDR3 coding sequence is TGTGCCAGTAGTATCTCTAGCGGGAGACCCTACAATGAGCAGTTCTTC.

The V and J genes are TRBV3-1 (or the pseudogene TRBV3-2) and TRBJ1-6; D perhaps matches TRBD1 (6 bases). V lost 1 base and J lost 4, with 14 bases in between. Germline CDR1 LGHDT, CDR2 YNNKEL (reference sequence). The CDR3 has 17 amino acids. The CDR3: CASSQVGTSIYNSPLHF. The CDR3 DNA reads TGTGCCAGCAGCCAAGTTGGGACATCCATTTATAATTCACCCCTCCACTTT.

The chain uses TRBV28 and TRBJ1-4; D not resolved. There are 15 residues in the CDR3. V gave up 5 bases and J gave up 3 bases, with 13 bases separating them. CDR1 MDHEN and CDR2 SYDVKM come from the germline V gene. The DNA for the CDR3 is TGTGCCAGCAGTGTCGCCAGGTTCCCTAATGAAAAACTGTTTTTT. This translates into CASSVARFPNEKLFF.

CDR3 amino acids: CASSYRVGRMETGYTF. The DNA of the CDR3 is TGTGCCAGCAGTTACCGGGTAGGTCGAATGGAAACTGGCTACACCTTC. The chain uses TRBV6-6 and TRBJ1-2, with D uncertain. Between the trimmed V and J ends, which lost 2 bases and 7 bases, there was a span of 20 bases. The CDR3 length is 16 residues. The germline V gene has CDR1 MNHNY and CDR2 SVGAGI (reference sequence).

In its sample, this clone was seen a few times. The chain links TRBV19 to TRBJ2-5; the match to TRBD1 covers 8 bases. Germline assignment: CDR1 LNHDA and CDR2 SQIVND (reference sequence). The V and J ends lost 5 bases and 4 bases, in that order; junction bases with no gene match: 12. The CDR3 loop spans 16 amino acids. Here the CDR3 reads CASSALTGVGGETQYF. CDR3 sequence (DNA): TGTGCCAGTAGTGCCCTGACAGGGGTTGGAGGAGAGACCCAGTACTTC.

The J gene is TRBJ1-4, the V gene TRBV6-1; D not resolved. This CDR3 spans 15 amino acids. Germline V CDR1 and CDR2: MNHNS, SASEGT. Trimming shortened V by 2 bases and J by 0 bases, and 7 bases separated the two germline ends. The CDR3 loop is CASSERVATNEKLFF. The CDR3, as DNA: TGTGCCAGCAGTGAACGGGTAGCAACTAATGAAAAACTGTTTTTT.

V and J are TRBV20-1 and TRBJ2-3; D unclear. Germline V CDR1 and CDR2: DFQATT, SNEGSKA (reference sequence). Trimming took 3 bases from V and 2 from J, leaving 9 bases between them. The CDR3 has 13 residues. In DNA, the CDR3 is TGCAGTGCTAGTATACAGCCCACAGATACGCAGTATTTT. Translation gives CSASIQPTDTQYF.

This clone was counted between two and nine times. The chain has TRBV30 and TRBJ1-5; D call uncertain. CDR1 is GTSNPN and CDR2 is SVGIG in the germline V gene (reference sequence). This CDR3 spans 14 amino acids. Trimming took off 1 base at V and 2 bases at J, with 9 bases between the two ends. CDR3 residues: CAWSAQEGNQPQHF. DNA of the CDR3: TGTGCCTGGAGTGCCCAGGAGGGCAATCAGCCCCAGCATTTT.